This T cell receptor (beta chain) was observed in a study of sequential checkpoint blockade in melanoma. Study overall: Patients were randomized 1:1 to nivolumab-then-ipilimumab or ipilimumab-then-nivolumab first-line. 91 pretreatment tumor DNA samples were TCRβ immunosequenced.

The table came from immunoSEQ multiplex PCR; TCRdb's copy has only in-frame clones and leaves some out. The sample includes 3,000 or so clones, 23% of them seen just once. Study outcomes and limitations: PD-L1 staining and CD8+ counts, not mutational load, tracked tumor T-cell clonality. Rising tumor T-cell fraction and clonality meant about 30 times likelier benefit.

The CDR3 covers 14 residues. Trimming shortened V by 8 bases and J by 10 bases, and 18 bases separated the two germline ends. CDR1 is KGHSH and CDR2 is LQKENI in the germline V gene. Treatment denoted: randomized to nivolumab then ipilimumab (arm A) or the reverse (arm B). On this clone itself: As yet, its antigen is unknown.

The TCR sequence derives from a human donor with melanoma. The sample consisted of tumor tissue (inferred from file names), taken from a patient given nivolumab and ipilimumab in sequence. The chain links TRBV18 to TRBJ1-6; TRBD1 is a possible D gene (5 bases). CDR3 protein: CASASGEGESPLHF. Here the CDR3 DNA reads TGTGCCAGCGCATCCGGGGAAGGGGAGTCACCCCTCCACTTT.